This T cell receptor beta chain was identified during a study of early T cells in non-severe SARS-CoV-2 infection. Study information: Sequencing used unsorted whole-blood bulk RNA, so chains lack pairing. Study-wide results and limits: Matching against VDJdb likely underestimated virus-specific expansions, favoring anti-spike CD8.

Details on this clonotype: Its antigen is not known.

The CDR3 has 14 residues. After removal of 7 bases from V and 1 base from J, the junction contained 6 bases not matched to a gene. Germline V gives CDR1 MNHNS, CDR2 SASEGT. Each single cDNA molecule received a unique molecular identifier. In TCRdb, the 5' RACE reads were re-called with MiXCR into one record per CDR3 protein. Found here are tens of thousands of distinct CDR3 sequences, 8.7% of them singletons; the top ten hold around 3.6%. The J gene is TRBJ1-1, the V gene TRBV6-1; 7 nucleotides align to TRBD1. Here the sequenced sample was whole blood, taken at baseline. This TCR was sampled from an adult who was a healthcare worker with PCR-confirmed SARS-CoV-2 infection or an uninfected control (not recorded which). This CDR3 is CASTIGTENTEAFF. In nucleotides, the CDR3 is TGTGCCAGCACGATTGGGACAGAGAACACTGAAGCTTTCTTT.